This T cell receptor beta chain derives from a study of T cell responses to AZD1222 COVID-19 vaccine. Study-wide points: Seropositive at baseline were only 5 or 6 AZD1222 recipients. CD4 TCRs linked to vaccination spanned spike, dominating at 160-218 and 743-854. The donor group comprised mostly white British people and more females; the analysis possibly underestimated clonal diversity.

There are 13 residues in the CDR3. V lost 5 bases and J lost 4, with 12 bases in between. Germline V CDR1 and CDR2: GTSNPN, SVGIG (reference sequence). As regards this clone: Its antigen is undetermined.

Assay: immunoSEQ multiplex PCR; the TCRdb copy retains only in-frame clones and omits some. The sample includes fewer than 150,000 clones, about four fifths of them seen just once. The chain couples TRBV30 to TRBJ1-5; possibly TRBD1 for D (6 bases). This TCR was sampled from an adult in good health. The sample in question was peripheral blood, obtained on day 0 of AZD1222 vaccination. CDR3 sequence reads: CAWEQGTNQPQHF. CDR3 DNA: TGTGCCTGGGAACAGGGAACTAATCAGCCCCAGCATTTT.